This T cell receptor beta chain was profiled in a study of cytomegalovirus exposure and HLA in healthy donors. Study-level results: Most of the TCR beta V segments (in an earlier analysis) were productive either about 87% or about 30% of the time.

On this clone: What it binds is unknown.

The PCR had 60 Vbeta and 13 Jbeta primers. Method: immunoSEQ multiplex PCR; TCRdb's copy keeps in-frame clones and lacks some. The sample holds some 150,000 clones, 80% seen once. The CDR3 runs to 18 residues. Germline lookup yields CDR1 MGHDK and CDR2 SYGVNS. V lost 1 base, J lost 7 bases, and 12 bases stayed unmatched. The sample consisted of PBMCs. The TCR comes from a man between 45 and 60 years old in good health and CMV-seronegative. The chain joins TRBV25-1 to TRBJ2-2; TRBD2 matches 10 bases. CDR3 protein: CASSELLWGTSAGGELFF. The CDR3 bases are TGTGCCAGCAGTGAATTACTTTGGGGGACTAGCGCCGGCGGGGAGCTGTTTTTT.